In its sample, the clone carrying this TCR beta chain was seen many times. J was trimmed by 7 bases and V by 4 bases; bases with no gene match: 13. CDR3 length: 17 residues. Germline V gene lookup returns CDR1 KGHSH and CDR2 LQKENI. The record originates from a study of neurological immune-mediated disorders. MiXCR, run by TCRdb on the 5' RACE reads, gives a single entry per CDR3 protein. The table lists about 48,000 distinct CDR3 sequences, around 10% of them singletons. Input material: PBMCs. The chain couples TRBV18 to TRBJ1-1, with TRBD1 matching 12 bases. This TCR came from a woman between 35 and 50 years old with HTLV-1-associated myelopathy (HAM/TSP). CDR3 sequence reads: CASSRTGTGGESDEAFF. In DNA form, the CDR3 reads TGTGCCAGCTCACGCACCGGGACAGGGGGCGAGTCTGATGAAGCTTTCTTT.